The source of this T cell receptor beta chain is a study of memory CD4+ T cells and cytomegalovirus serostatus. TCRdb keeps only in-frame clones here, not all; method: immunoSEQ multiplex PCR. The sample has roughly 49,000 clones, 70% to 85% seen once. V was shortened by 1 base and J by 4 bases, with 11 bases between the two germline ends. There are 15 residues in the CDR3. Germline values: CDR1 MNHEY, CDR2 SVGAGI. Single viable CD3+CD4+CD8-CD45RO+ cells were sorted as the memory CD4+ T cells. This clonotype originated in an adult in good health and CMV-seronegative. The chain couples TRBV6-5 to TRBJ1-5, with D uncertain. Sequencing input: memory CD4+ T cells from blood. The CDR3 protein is CASSYLREANQPQHF. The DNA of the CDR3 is TGTGCCAGCAGTTACTTGAGGGAAGCTAATCAGCCCCAGCATTTT.